This T cell receptor beta chain was sequenced in a study of T cell repertoires in cytomegalovirus infection. Study at large: Indicated by public TCR beta signatures were CMV infection and matching HLA type.

This clonotype was detected a few times. Its antigen is unidentified. Study-wide results and caveats: Adding up the frequency of public TCR beta families identified people who carried CMV plus the relevant HLA.

Trimming removed 2 bases from V and 5 bases from J, with 16 bases in between. The CDR3 contains 16 residues. Germline CDR1 reads DFQATT; CDR2 reads SNEGSKA (reference sequence). MiXCR, run by TCRdb on the reads, gives a single entry per CDR3 protein. The sample holds about 150,000 distinct CDR3 sequences, around 20% seen once. This sequence was found in a human donor in good health (CMV status not recorded). Some clones in this sample may be carry-over from other donors' samples. The sequenced material came from PBMCs. The rearrangement uses TRBV20-1 and TRBJ1-6; TRBD1 might be the D (5 bases). This CDR3 reads CSARPYRDGNNSPLHF. As DNA, the CDR3 is TGCAGTGCTAGACCTTACCGGGACGGGAATAATTCACCCCTCCACTTT.